The sequence of this T cell receptor (beta chain) was determined in a study of T cells in Graves' hyperthyroidism and ophthalmopathy. Authors of the study amplified TCR beta CDR3 regions from RNA transcripts. Initially, a first-round RT-PCR of the TCR CDR3 employed the HTBI primer set. TCRdb processed the multiplex PCR reads anew with MiXCR; each CDR3 protein has one entry. The table has around 210,000 distinct CDR3 sequences, less than 20% seen once. Graves' hyperthyroidism was deemed stable absent ophthalmopathy progression within 18 months. In regard to this clonotype: Its antigen is currently unknown.

Study-level results: Prediction of ophthalmopathy progression came a median approximately 6 months pre-onset.

The junction had 5 bases not matched to a gene; V was cut back by 3 bases and J by 3 bases. Germline V gene sequence: CDR1 DFQATT, CDR2 SNEGSKA (reference sequence). This CDR3 contains 15 residues. The clonotype was recovered from a woman aged 50 to 60 with Graves' hyperthyroidism. The V gene is TRBV20-1, the J gene TRBJ2-1; 10 bases align to TRBD2. The material sequenced was blood. The CDR3 region has the DNA TGCAGTGCTAGGCCAGCTAGCGGGAGCTACAATGAGCAGTTCTTC. The encoded protein is CSARPASGSYNEQFF.